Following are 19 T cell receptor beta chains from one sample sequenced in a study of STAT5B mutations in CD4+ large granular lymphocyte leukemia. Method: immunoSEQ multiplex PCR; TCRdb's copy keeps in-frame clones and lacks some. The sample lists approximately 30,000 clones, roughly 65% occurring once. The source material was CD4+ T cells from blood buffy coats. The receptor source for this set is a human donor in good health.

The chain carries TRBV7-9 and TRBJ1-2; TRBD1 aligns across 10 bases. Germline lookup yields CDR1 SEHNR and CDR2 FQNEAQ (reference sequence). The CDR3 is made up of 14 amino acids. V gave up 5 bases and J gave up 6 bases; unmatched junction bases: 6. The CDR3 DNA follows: TGTGCCAGCAGCGCGGCCGGGACAGGGGATGGCTACACCTTC. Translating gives CASSAAGTGDGYTF.

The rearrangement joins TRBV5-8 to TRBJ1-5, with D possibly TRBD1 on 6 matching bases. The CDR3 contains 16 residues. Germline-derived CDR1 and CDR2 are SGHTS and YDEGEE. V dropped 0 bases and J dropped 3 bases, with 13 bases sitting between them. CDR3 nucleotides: TGTGCCAGCAGCTTGGCGGTTACAGGGTCCAATCAGCCCCAGCATTTT. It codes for CASSLAVTGSNQPQHF.

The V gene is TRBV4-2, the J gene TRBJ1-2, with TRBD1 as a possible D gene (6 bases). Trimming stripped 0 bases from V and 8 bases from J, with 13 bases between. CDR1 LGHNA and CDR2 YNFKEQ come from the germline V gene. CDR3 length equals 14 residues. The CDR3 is CASSQDWGAYGYTF. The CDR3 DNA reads TGTGCCAGCAGCCAAGATTGGGGGGCCTACGGCTACACCTTC.

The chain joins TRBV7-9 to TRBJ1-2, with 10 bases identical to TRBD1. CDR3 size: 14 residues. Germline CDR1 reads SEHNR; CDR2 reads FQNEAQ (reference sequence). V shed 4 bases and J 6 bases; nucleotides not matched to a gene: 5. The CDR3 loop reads CASSWGGQGDGYTF. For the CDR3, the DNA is TGTGCCAGCAGCTGGGGAGGACAGGGGGATGGCTACACCTTC.

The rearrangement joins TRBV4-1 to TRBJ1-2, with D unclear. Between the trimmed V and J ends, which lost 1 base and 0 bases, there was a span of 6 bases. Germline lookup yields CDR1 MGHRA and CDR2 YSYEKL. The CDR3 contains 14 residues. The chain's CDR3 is CASSQGWANYGYTF. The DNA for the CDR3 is TGCGCCAGCAGCCAAGGGTGGGCTAACTATGGCTACACCTTC.

The CDR3 region is CASSQDRRGGSNTDTQYF. In DNA form, the CDR3 reads TGCGCCAGCAGCCAAGATCGGCGGGGGGGTAGTAACACAGATACGCAGTATTTT. This sequence joins TRBV4-1 and TRBJ2-3, with TRBD2 matching 9 bases. The V and J ends lost 0 bases and 2 bases, in that order; junction bases with no gene match: 9. The germline V gene has CDR1 MGHRA and CDR2 YSYEKL. CDR3 length: 18 residues.

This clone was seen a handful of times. The CDR3 loop is CAISELARGLVNTEAFF. Here the CDR3 DNA reads TGTGCCATCAGTGAGTTAGCCAGGGGGCTTGTGAACACTGAAGCTTTCTTT. This chain uses TRBV10-3 with TRBJ1-1, with TRBD1 identical over 8 bases. The CDR3 runs 17 residues. J lost 0 bases, V lost 1 base, and 7 bases had no gene match. Per the germline V gene, CDR1 is ENHRY and CDR2 is SYGVKD.

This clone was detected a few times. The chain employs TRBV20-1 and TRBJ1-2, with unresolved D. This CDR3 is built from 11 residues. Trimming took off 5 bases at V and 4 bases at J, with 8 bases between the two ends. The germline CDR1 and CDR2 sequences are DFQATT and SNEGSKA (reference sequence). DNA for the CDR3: TGCAGTGCTCGGGATACCTATGGCTACACCTTC. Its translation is CSARDTYGYTF.

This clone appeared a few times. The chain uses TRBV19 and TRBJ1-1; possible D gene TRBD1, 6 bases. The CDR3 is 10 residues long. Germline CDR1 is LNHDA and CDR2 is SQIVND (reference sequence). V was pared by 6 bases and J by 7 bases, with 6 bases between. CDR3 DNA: TGTGCCAGTAGGGACAGTGAAGCTTTCTTT. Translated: CASRDSEAFF.

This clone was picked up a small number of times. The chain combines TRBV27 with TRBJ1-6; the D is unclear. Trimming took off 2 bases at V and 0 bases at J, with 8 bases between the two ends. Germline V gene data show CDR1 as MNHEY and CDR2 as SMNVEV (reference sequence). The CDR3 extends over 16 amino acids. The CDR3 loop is CASSLRPDSYNSPLHF. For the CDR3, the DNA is TGTGCCAGCAGTTTAAGGCCTGACTCCTATAATTCACCCCTCCACTTT.

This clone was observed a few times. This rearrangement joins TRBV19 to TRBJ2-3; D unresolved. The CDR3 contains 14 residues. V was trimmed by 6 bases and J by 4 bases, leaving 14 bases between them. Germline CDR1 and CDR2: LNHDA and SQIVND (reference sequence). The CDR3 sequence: CASSPLRLPDTQYF. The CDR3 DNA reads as TGTGCCAGTAGCCCTCTCCGGTTGCCAGATACGCAGTATTTT.

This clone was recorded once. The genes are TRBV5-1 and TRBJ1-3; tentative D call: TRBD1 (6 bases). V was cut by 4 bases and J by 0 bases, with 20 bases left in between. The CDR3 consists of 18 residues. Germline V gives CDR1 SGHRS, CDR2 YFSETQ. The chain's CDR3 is CASSAGVTGRGSGNTIYF. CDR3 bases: TGCGCCAGCAGCGCAGGGGTGACGGGTCGAGGCTCTGGAAACACCATATATTTT.

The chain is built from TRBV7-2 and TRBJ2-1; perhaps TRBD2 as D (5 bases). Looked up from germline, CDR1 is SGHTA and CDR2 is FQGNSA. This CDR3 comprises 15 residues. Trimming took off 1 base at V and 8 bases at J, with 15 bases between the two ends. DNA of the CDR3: TGTGCCAGCAGCTTAGATGGGCGGGCCTCCGATGAGCAGTTCTTC. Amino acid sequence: CASSLDGRASDEQFF. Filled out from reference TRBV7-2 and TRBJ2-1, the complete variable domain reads GAGVSQSPSNKVTEKGKDVELRCDPISGHTALYWYRQSLGQGLEFLIYFQGNSAPDKSGLPSDRFSAERTGGSVSTLTIQRTQQEDSAVYLCASSLDGRASDEQFFGPGTRLTVL.

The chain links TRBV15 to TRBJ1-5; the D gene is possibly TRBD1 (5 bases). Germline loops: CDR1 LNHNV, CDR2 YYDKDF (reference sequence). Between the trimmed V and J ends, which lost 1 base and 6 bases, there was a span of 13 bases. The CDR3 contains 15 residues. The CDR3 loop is CATSRVAAGGQPQHF. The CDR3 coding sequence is TGTGCCACCAGCAGAGTGGCAGCCGGGGGTCAGCCCCAGCATTTT.

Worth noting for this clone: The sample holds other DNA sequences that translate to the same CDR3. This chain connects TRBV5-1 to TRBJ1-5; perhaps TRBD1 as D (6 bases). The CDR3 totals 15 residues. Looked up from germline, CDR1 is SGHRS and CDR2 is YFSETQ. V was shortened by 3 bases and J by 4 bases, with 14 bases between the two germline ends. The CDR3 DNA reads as TGCGCCAGCAGCTCACAGGGTGGGAGTAATCAGCCCCAGCATTTT. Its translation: CASSSQGGSNQPQHF.

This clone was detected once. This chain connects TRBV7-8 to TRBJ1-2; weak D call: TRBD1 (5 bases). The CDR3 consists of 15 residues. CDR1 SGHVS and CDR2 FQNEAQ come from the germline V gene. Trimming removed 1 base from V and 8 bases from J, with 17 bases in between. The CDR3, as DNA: TGTGCCAGCAGCTTAGACACTTCCCGGGGGAGAGGCTACACCTTC. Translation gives CASSLDTSRGRGYTF.

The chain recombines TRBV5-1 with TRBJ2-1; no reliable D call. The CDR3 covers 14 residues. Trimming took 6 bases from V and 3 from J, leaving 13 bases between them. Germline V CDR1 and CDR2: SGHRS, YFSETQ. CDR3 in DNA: TGCGCCAGCACCGAAGGTGGTGTCTACAATGAGCAGTTCTTC. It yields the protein CASTEGGVYNEQFF.

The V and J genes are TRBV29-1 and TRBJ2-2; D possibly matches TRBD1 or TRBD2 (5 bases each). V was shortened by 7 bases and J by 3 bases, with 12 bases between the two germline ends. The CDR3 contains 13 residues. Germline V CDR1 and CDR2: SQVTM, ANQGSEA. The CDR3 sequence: CSAGDGDTGELFF. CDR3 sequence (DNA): TGCAGCGCCGGGGACGGCGACACCGGGGAGCTGTTTTTT.

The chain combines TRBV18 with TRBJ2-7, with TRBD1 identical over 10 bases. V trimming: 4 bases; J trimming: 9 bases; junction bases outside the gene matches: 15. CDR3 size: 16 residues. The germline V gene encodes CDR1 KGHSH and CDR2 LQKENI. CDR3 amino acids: CASSLNTGTGVPRQYF. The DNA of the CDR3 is TGTGCCAGCTCACTGAACACCGGGACAGGGGTCCCAAGGCAGTACTTC.